Presented here are 5 T cell receptor beta chains from one specimen sequenced in a study of T cell responses to AZD1222 COVID-19 vaccine. This table comes from immunoSEQ multiplex PCR, and its TCRdb copy is limited to in-frame clones, with some not included. The data show some 130,000 clones, more than 85% seen once. The sample was peripheral blood, taken on day 0 of AZD1222 vaccination. These receptors were taken from an adult in good health.

The count of this clone is one. The chain links TRBV27 to TRBJ2-5; 12 bases map to TRBD2. The CDR3 is 15 amino acids. The V gene end was trimmed by 3 bases and the J gene end by 5 bases; junction bases not matched to a gene: 4. From germline, CDR1 is MNHEY and CDR2 SMNVEV (reference sequence). In DNA, the CDR3 is TGTGCCAGCAGTTTCGCGGGACTAGCGGGCGAGACCCAGTACTTC. Encoded protein: CASSFAGLAGETQYF.

The V and J genes are TRBV28 and TRBJ2-5, with 7 nucleotides matching TRBD2. J gave up 2 bases and V 4 bases, and 10 bases lay outside the gene matches. Germline V gene data show CDR1 as MDHEN and CDR2 as SYDVKM. The CDR3 has 16 amino acids. The CDR3 DNA reads as TGTGCCAGCAGTTCCTTGGCGGGGGTAGGTCAAGAGACCCAGTACTTC. It codes for CASSSLAGVGQETQYF.

The J gene is TRBJ2-1, the V gene TRBV11-3, with no clear D. Trimming took off 0 bases at V and 10 bases at J, with 10 bases between the two ends. The CDR3 runs to 13 residues. CDR1 and CDR2 (germline): SGHNT, YENEEA. The CDR3, as DNA: TGTGCCAGCAGCTTAGAAGTAGCATCCGAGCAGTTCTTC. This translates into CASSLEVASEQFF.

The chain uses TRBV7-9 and TRBJ2-5; D is possibly TRBD1 (6 bases). The germline V gene has CDR1 SEHNR and CDR2 FQNEAQ (reference sequence). The V end lost 5 bases, the J end lost 1 base, and 8 bases lay between the germline ends. The CDR3 runs to 13 residues. Here the CDR3 reads CASSPDSQETQYF. The DNA for the CDR3 is TGTGCCAGCAGCCCGGACAGCCAAGAGACCCAGTACTTC.

In the case of this clone: A much larger clone differs from this one at a single base, so this may be a read error. The CDR3 DNA follows: TGTGCCAGCAGCCAAGATGGGGTTGGCTACACCTTC. Translating gives CASSQDGVGYTF. J is TRBJ1-2 and V is TRBV3-1 (or the pseudogene TRBV3-2); D not resolved. CDR1 and CDR2 (germline): LGHDT, YNNKEL (reference sequence). The length of the CDR3 is 12 residues. The V and J ends lost 0 bases and 7 bases respectively, with 6 bases between them.